In its sample, the clone carrying this TCR beta chain was seen once. The entry originates in a study of blood T cell repertoires in COVID-19. Study-level information: Samples of COVID-19 (acute and convalescent) were obtained from the United States, Italy and Spain.

Germline V gene data show CDR1 as MNHEY and CDR2 as SVGAGI. The CDR3 spans 13 residues. V was cut by 6 bases and J by 10 bases, with 13 bases left in between. Some clones are missing from TCRdb's copy, which holds only in-frame ones; the method was immunoSEQ multiplex PCR. The table lists some 220,000 clones, roughly 85% of them singletons. The rearrangement uses TRBV6-5 and TRBJ1-6, with a tentative D call TRBD1 (6 bases). Sequencing was carried out using peripheral blood. The sequence was obtained from a man aged 50-60 years with COVID-19, enrolled during active disease. For the CDR3, the DNA is TGTGCCAGCAGGTCAACAGGGTTGTCACCCCTCCACTTT. This sequence encodes CASRSTGLSPLHF.